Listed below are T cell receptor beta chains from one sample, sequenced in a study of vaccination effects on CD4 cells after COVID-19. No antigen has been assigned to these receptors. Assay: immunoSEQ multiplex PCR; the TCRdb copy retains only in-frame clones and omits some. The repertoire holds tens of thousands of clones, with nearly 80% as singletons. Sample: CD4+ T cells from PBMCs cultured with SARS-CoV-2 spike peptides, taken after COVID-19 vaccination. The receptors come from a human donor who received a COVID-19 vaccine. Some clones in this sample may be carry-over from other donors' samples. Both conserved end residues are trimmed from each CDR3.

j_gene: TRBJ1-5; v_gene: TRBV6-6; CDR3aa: ASSNSGRGNQPQH
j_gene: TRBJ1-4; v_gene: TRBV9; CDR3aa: ASRRGTGVIEKLF
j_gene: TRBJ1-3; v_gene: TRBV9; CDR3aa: ASSADRAVGNTIY
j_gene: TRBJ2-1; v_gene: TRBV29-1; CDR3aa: SVRSGGYYNEQF
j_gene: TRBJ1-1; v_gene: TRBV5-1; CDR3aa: ASSLQGSTEAF
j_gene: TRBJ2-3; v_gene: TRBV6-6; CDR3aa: ASSQTTGGANTQY
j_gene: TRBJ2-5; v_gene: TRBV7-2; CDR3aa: ASSLLGGGETQY
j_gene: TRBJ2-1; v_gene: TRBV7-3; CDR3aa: ASSPYGLAVAPWGQF
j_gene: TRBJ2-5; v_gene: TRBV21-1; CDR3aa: ASSKVVASRETQY
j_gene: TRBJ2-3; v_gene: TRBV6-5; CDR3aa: ASSSVRGRTDTQY
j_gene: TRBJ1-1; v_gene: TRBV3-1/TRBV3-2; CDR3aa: ASSALGVNTEAF
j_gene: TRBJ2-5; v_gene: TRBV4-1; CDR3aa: ASRHAGDETQY
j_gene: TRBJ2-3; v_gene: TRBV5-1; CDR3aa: ASSSRLASDTQY
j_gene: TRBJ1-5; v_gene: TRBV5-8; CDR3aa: ASSFSVFGFSNQPQH
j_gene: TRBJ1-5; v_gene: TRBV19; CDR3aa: ASSRNDRGSNQPQH
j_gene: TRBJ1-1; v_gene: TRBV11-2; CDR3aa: ASSLRYGTEAF
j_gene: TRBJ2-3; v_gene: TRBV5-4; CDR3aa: ASSLTTGGLRDTQY
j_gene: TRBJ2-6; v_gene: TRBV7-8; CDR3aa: ASSSKQGSGANVLT
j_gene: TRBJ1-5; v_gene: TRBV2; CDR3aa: ASSLKGTGNQPQH
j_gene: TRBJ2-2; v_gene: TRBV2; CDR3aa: ASSVQGWENTGELF
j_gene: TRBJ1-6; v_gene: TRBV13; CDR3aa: ASTLMGRANSPLH
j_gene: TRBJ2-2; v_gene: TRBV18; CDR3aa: ASSPKSGASNTGELF
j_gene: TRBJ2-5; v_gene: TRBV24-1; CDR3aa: ATSDLQTAQGAQY
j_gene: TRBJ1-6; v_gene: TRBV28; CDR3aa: ASSRSQGIGSYNSPLH
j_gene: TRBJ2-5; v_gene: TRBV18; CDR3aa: ASSPASGRTYQETQY
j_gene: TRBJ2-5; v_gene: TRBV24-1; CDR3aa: ATSGPKETQY
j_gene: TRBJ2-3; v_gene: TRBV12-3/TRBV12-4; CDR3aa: ASRARDTQY
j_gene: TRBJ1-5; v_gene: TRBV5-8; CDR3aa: ASSPGQNLNQPQH
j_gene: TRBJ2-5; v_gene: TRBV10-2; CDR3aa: ASNPRQGGTQY
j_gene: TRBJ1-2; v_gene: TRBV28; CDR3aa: ASSPLGQGTYGYT
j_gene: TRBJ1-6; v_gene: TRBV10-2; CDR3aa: ASSDPGQGGYNSPLH
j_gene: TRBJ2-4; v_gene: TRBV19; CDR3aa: ASSIDGGTSDIQY
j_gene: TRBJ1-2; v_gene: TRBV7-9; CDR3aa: ASSPDLTGLEGYT
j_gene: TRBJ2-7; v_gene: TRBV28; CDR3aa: ASTVQGAAYEQY
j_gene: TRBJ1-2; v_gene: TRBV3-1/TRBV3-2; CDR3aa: ASSHGPNYGYT
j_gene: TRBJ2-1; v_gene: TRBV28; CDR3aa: ASTISGGAFNEQF
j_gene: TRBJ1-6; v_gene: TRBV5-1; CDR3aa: ASSLGDSRDSPLH
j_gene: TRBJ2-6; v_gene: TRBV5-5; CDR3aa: ASSQRYRQLDTGANVLT
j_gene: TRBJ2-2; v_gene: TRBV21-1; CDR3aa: ASSKGGQGRRSGELF
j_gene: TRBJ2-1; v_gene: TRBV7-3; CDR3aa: ASSLRRGTYNEQF
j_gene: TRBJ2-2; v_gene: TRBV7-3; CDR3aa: ASSPGSGNTGELF
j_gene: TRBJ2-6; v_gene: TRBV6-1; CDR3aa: ASSEAVRPSGANVLT
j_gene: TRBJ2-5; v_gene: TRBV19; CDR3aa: ASSIEQGRKTQY
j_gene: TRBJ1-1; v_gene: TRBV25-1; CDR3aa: ASSESMNTEAF
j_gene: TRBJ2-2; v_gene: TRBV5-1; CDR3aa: ASSLQTLNTGELF
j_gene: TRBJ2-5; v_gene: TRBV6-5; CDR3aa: ASRTQQGTRETQY
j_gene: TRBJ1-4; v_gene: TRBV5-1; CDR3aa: ASSFGDRGEKLF
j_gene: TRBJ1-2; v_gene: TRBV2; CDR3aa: ASSGQTANYGYT